Presented here are 3 T cell receptor beta chains from one specimen sequenced in a study of beta chain features in type 1 diabetes. The study reverse transcribed the entire isolated RNA, so it sequenced expressed TCRB transcripts. TCRdb's copy holds only in-frame clones and misses some; the assay was immunoSEQ multiplex PCR. The data contain approximately 170,000 clones, approximately 8.4% of them singletons. Sequencing was carried out using central memory CD4+ T cells from blood. The receptors derive from a woman between 18 and 29 years old in good health.

This clone was detected only a few times. The rearrangement links TRBV7-9 to TRBJ2-2; 8 positions match TRBD1. The CDR3 runs 15 residues. Germline V CDR1 and CDR2: SEHNR, FQNEAQ (reference sequence). Trimming cost V 5 bases and J 5 bases; bases outside gene matches: 7. The DNA of the CDR3 is TGTGCCAGCAGCCAAGGACAGGGTGGGACCGGGGAGCTGTTTTTT. Translation: CASSQGQGGTGELFF.

This clone was observed a handful of times. The V call is TRBV7-9, the J call TRBJ1-1; tentative D call: TRBD1 (6 bases). Germline V gene data show CDR1 as SEHNR and CDR2 as FQNEAQ (reference sequence). The CDR3 has 17 residues. V shed 4 bases and J shed 4 bases, with 22 bases lying between them. The CDR3 DNA sequence: TGTGCCAGCAGCTCCACCCCCGCCAGGGGAGTTGGCACTGAAGCTTTCTTT. It codes for CASSSTPARGVGTEAFF.

The gene calls are TRBV7-8 and TRBJ2-7, with TRBD1 identical over 8 bases. V dropped 3 bases and J dropped 1; count of bases not matched to a gene: 2. The CDR3 has 14 residues. CDR1 and CDR2 from the germline V gene are SGHVS and FQNEAQ. The DNA of the CDR3 is TGTGCCAGCAGCTTGCGGGACAGGTCCTACGAGCAGTACTTC. Its translation is CASSLRDRSYEQYF.